This TCR beta chain originates from a study of blood T cell repertoires in COVID-19. For the study at large: T cells, B-cell-depleted T cells, or PBMCs provided the cDNA or gDNA that served as material.

Profiled with immunoSEQ multiplex PCR; TCRdb holds only in-frame clones, not every one. Found here are hundreds of thousands of clones, around 89% of them singletons; the top ten hold 4.1%. The V segment lost 3 bases and the J segment 7 bases; nucleotides outside the gene matches: 13. The germline CDR1 and CDR2 sequences are DFQATT and SNEGSKA (reference sequence). The CDR3 has 16 amino acids. Source material: PBMCs or T cells enriched from blood (not recorded which). The sequence came from a woman aged 25 to 39 who had recovered from COVID-19. The V call is TRBV20-1, the J call TRBJ1-2, with TRBD1 matching 11 bases. Here the CDR3 reads CSASHHNGQGASGYTF. CDR3 sequence (DNA): TGCAGTGCTAGTCATCATAACGGACAGGGGGCGTCTGGCTACACCTTC.